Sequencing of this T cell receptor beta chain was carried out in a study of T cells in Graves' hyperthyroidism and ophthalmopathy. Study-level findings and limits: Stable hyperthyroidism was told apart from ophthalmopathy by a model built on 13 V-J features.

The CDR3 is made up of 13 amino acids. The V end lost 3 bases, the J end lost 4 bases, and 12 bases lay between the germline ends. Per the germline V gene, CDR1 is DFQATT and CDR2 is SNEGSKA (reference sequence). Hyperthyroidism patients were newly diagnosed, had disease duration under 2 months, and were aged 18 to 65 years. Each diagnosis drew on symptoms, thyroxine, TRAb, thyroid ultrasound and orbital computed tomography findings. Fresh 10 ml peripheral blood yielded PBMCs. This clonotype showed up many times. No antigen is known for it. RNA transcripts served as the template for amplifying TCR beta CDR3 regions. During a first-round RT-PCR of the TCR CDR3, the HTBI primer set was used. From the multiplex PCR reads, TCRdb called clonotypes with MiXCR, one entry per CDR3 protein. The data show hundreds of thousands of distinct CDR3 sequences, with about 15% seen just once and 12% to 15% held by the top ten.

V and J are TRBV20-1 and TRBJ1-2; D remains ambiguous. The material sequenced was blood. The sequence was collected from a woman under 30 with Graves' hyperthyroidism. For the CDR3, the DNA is TGCAGTGCTAGGGGTGGTTCGGGCTATGGCTACACCTTC. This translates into CSARGGSGYGYTF.